The T cell receptor (beta chain) under discussion was sequenced for a study of cytomegalovirus exposure and HLA in healthy donors (dated by TCRdb to about 2017). Background for the entire study: According to a later analysis, one platform produced both the 100 to 150 validation repertoires and the 550 to 800 repertoires of the first cohort. The study aimed to test whether cataloging public T cell receptors could reveal signatures of past pathogen exposure. Besides the first cohort of 666 subjects, a separate validation cohort made up of some 110 different subjects was used. To predict cytomegalovirus infection status, the study brought together high-throughput TCR immunosequencing, statistical association of individual TCRs with disease status, and machine learning. What the study reported, not specific to this receptor: Of the cluster scores, roughly 95% were above 0 in a later analysis, which found that TCRs clustered in the first cohort also tended to co-occur in the 95 to 150 validation repertoires. Three of the identified cytomegalovirus-associated TCR beta chains were confirmed in vitro to be specific for cytomegalovirus antigens. The study gave a list of over 150 TCR beta chains associated with cytomegalovirus. In both the original and validation cohorts, the classifier was reported to diagnose cytomegalovirus status with high specificity and sensitivity. According to the authors, the approach could potentially be generalized to other disease states and immunological phenotypes. While some public TCRs were present in many individuals, most TCR sequences turned up only very rarely across donors. All 120 or so repertoires were used to score co-occurrence in the validation cohort in a later analysis, because that analysis had no HLA typing for the cohort.

Separate from the approximately 700-subject first cohort, the validation cohort of 95 to 150 subjects was the group to which the donors belonged. Turning to this clone: The clone's antigen remains unknown. Base qualities were left out, and no much larger clone turns up one base away.

The library relied on the immunoSEQ multiplex PCR assay. In the paper's pipeline: A statistical classification framework was developed to diagnose cytomegalovirus status using the catalog of TCR beta chain sequences. As stored in TCRdb, this immuneACCESS dataset retains in-frame rearrangements with V and J assigned. A fraction of the clones does not appear; measured against another copy, unresolved V genes explain less than half of the discrepancy, and the remainder lacks a known reason. V, J and clone size derive from that table, while D and trimming were established from the DNA sequence. The sample table holds some 150,000 clones, of which around 87% were seen once. Approximately 1.5% of the sample goes to the ten largest clones. V trim: 0 bases; J trim: 4 bases; unmatched bases: 2. As encoded in the germline V gene, CDR1 is LGHNA while CDR2 is YNFKEQ. CDR3 length: 16 amino acids, cysteine to phenylalanine. Of all the DNA, just the CDR3 is kept, 48 bases in frame from base 1.

The specimen was PBMCs. The chain is made from TRBV4-2 and TRBJ2-7; the junction holds 14 bases that match TRBD2. The clonotype was recovered from a woman aged 25 to 39 in good health and CMV-seronegative. The base sequence is TGTGCCAGCAGCCAAGAAGGGACTAGCGGGGGATACGAGCAGTACTTC. This sequence encodes CASSQEGTSGGYEQYF.